These 32 T cell receptor beta chains came from one sample sequenced in a study of Ad26.COV2.S vaccination and SARS-CoV-2 variants. Some clones are missing from TCRdb's copy, which holds only in-frame ones; the method was immunoSEQ multiplex PCR. Here the sample spans some 240,000 clones, around 90% being singletons. The treatment here: 15 to 20 received Ad26.COV2.S at low or high dose, single or two shots; about 5 received placebo; per-sample allocation not given. The investigators took samples on day 63 after the first vaccine or placebo injection. The sample here was peripheral blood, taken in a trial of Ad26.COV2.S vaccine versus placebo. All receptors come from a person aged 18-60 years who received the Ad26.COV2.S COVID-19 vaccine or a placebo.

The chain employs TRBV24-1 and TRBJ2-5; the D is unclear. Germline V gives CDR1 KGHDR, CDR2 SFDVKD. Trimming took off 5 bases at V and 8 bases at J, with 17 bases between the two ends. The CDR3 sequence is 14 residues long. The CDR3 DNA reads TGTGCCACCAGTGCCCAGGCCGCTGCGAATACCCAGTACTTC. Amino acid sequence: CATSAQAAANTQYF.

Here the CDR3 reads CASKGEGGLNSPLHF. The CDR3 DNA reads as TGTGCCAGCAAGGGGGAGGGGGGGCTTAATTCACCCCTCCACTTT. The genes are TRBV11-2 and TRBJ1-6; tentative D call: TRBD1 (6 bases). The CDR3 contains 15 residues. With 7 bases removed from V and 6 bases from J, the gap between germline ends came to 16 bases. CDR1 and CDR2 from the germline V gene are SGHAT and FQNNGV.

The chain couples TRBV7-3 to TRBJ2-1; D is uncertain. Germline V gene data show CDR1 as SGHTA and CDR2 as FQGTGA. Trimming pared 5 bases from V and 1 base from J, leaving 9 bases between. The CDR3 loop spans 14 amino acids. CDR3 region: CASSAHGSYNEQFF. The CDR3 DNA reads TGTGCCAGCAGCGCCCATGGGTCCTACAATGAGCAGTTCTTC. The full variable domain, in which reference TRBV7-3 and TRBJ2-1 provide the parts outside the CDR3, is GAGVSQTPSNKVTEKGKYVELRCDPISGHTALYWYRQSLGQGPEFLIYFQGTGAADDSGLPNDRFFAVRPEGSVSTLKIQRTERGDSAVYLCASSAHGSYNEQFFGPGTRLTVL.

The rearrangement links TRBV7-9 to TRBJ2-2; 10 positions match TRBD2. The CDR3 is 16 amino acids. Germline V gene data show CDR1 as SEHNR and CDR2 as FQNEAQ (reference sequence). The ends lost 5 bases at V and 3 bases at J; junction bases unmatched: 6. CDR3 loop: CASSPQLAGDTGELFF. The CDR3, as DNA: TGTGCCAGCAGCCCCCAGCTAGCGGGAGACACCGGGGAGCTGTTTTTT.

V and J are TRBV7-3 and TRBJ2-1; D is uncertain. The V gene's germline CDR1 is SGHTA and CDR2 FQGTGA. Trimming took off 1 base at V and 2 bases at J, with 9 bases between the two ends. The CDR3 spans 15 residues. The DNA for the CDR3 is TGTGCCAGCAGCTTAAGTCTACTACCCTACAATGAGCAGTTCTTC. Translated: CASSLSLLPYNEQFF.

This clone showed up just once. The chain has TRBV7-2 and TRBJ2-3; D gene ambiguous. V was pared by 4 bases and J by 5 bases, with 7 bases between. This CDR3 is 12 amino acids long. Germline V CDR1 and CDR2: SGHTA, FQGNSA. The CDR3 loop is CASSSSRDTQYF. DNA of the CDR3: TGTGCCAGCAGCTCATCCAGAGATACGCAGTATTTT.

The chain couples TRBV5-1 to TRBJ1-2; no clear D. With 0 bases removed from V and 2 bases from J, the gap between germline ends came to 5 bases. This CDR3 has 13 amino acids. In germline, CDR1 is SGHRS, CDR2 YFSETQ. The chain's CDR3 is CASSLGQNYGYTF. CDR3 nucleotide sequence: TGCGCCAGCAGCTTGGGACAAAACTATGGCTACACCTTC.

CDR3 protein: CASRYTGRHYGYTF. DNA for the CDR3: TGTGCCAGCAGGTATACAGGTCGGCACTATGGCTACACCTTC. This chain links TRBV28 with TRBJ1-2, with a possible D match to TRBD1 (5 bases). Germline V lookup: CDR1 MDHEN, CDR2 SYDVKM. The germline V and J ends were trimmed by 6 bases and 3 bases, with 14 bases remaining between them. The CDR3 spans 14 residues.

In the case of this clone: Different DNA sequences within this sample yield the same CDR3. V and J are TRBV7-9 and TRBJ2-3; no firm D call. Trimming took 4 bases from V and 4 from J, leaving 9 bases between them. The CDR3 consists of 13 residues. Germline V gene data show CDR1 as SEHNR and CDR2 as FQNEAQ (reference sequence). CDR3: CASSSKGPDTQYF. The CDR3 coding sequence is TGTGCCAGCAGCTCAAAGGGCCCAGATACGCAGTATTTT.

V gene TRBV7-2 combines with J gene TRBJ2-2; tentative D call: TRBD2 (6 bases). V lost 2 bases and J lost 6, with 13 bases in between. This CDR3 is 15 amino acids long. The germline V gene encodes CDR1 SGHTA and CDR2 FQGNSA. The CDR3 loop reads CASSLSSERAGELFF. The CDR3 DNA follows: TGTGCCAGCAGCTTATCTAGCGAAAGGGCCGGGGAGCTGTTTTTT.

V gene TRBV3-1 (or the pseudogene TRBV3-2) combines with J gene TRBJ2-5; either TRBD1 or TRBD2 may supply D (6 bases each). This CDR3 is 16 amino acids long. Germline V lookup: CDR1 LGHDT, CDR2 YNNKEL (reference sequence). V lost 4 bases and J 5 bases, leaving 20 bases between the germline ends. The CDR3 DNA follows: TGTGCCAGCAGCCCACGGGCCGGGGGCCCGGGGGAGACCCAGTACTTC. Amino acid sequence: CASSPRAGGPGETQYF.

This clone was detected once. The V and J genes are TRBV2 and TRBJ2-1; no clear D gene. This CDR3 comprises 12 residues. The ends were cut back, 8 bases at V and 14 bases at J, with 19 bases in the middle. CDR1 and CDR2 from the germline V gene are SNHLY and FYNNEI. CDR3 amino acids: CASGQSGPKEFF. Here the CDR3 DNA reads TGTGCCAGCGGGCAGAGTGGGCCTAAGGAGTTCTTC.

The chain carries TRBV5-4 and TRBJ2-1; 9 nucleotides align to TRBD2. The germline V gene encodes CDR1 SGHNT and CDR2 YYREEE (reference sequence). V lost 4 bases and J lost 7; bases outside the gene matches: 3. The CDR3 loop spans 13 amino acids. The CDR3 here is CASSVAGVNEQFF. CDR3 sequence (DNA): TGTGCCAGCAGCGTAGCGGGAGTAAATGAGCAGTTCTTC.

This rearrangement joins TRBV19 to TRBJ2-5, with a weak D call TRBD2 (6 bases). Trimming removed 4 bases from V and 4 bases from J, with 10 bases in between. The CDR3 has 13 amino acids. Germline CDR1 LNHDA, CDR2 SQIVND (reference sequence). Here the CDR3 reads CASSKGLGETQYF. CDR3 DNA sequence: TGTGCCAGTAGTAAGGGACTGGGAGAGACCCAGTACTTC. The variable domain in full, completed from reference TRBV19 and TRBJ2-5, reads DGGITQSPKYLFRKEGQNVTLSCEQNLNHDAMYWYRQDPGQGLRLIYYSQIVNDFQKGDIAEGYSVSREKKESFPLTVTSAQKNPTAFYLCASSKGLGETQYFGPGTRLLVL.

This chain connects TRBV20-1 to TRBJ2-7; TRBD1 aligns across 8 bases. Germline assignment: CDR1 DFQATT and CDR2 SNEGSKA (reference sequence). V dropped 3 bases and J dropped 2; count of bases not matched to a gene: 6. There are 14 residues in the CDR3. The CDR3 here is CSASDRGKPYEQYV. CDR3 in DNA: TGCAGTGCTAGTGACAGGGGAAAGCCCTACGAGCAGTACGTC.

This sequence joins TRBV20-1 and TRBJ2-1; TRBD1 might be the D (6 bases). The CDR3 consists of 14 residues. In germline, CDR1 is DFQATT, CDR2 SNEGSKA (reference sequence). The V and J ends lost 3 bases and 8 bases respectively, with 17 bases between them. Here the CDR3 DNA reads TGCAGTGCTAGTGGGGGCCCGGTATGGTATGAGCAGTTCTTC. Its protein product is CSASGGPVWYEQFF.

The rearrangement joins TRBV7-8 to TRBJ1-5; maybe TRBD1 (5 bases). This CDR3 comprises 17 residues. V shed 1 base and J shed 0 bases, with 13 bases lying between them. Germline V lookup: CDR1 SGHVS, CDR2 FQNEAQ. The DNA for the CDR3 is TGTGCCAGCAGCTTAGAACTCTCGGGGGGTAGCAATCAGCCCCAGCATTTT. Translation: CASSLELSGGSNQPQHF.

The V gene is TRBV2, the J gene TRBJ2-1; D remains ambiguous. V was cut by 1 base and J by 4 bases, with 5 bases left in between. The CDR3 covers 13 residues. Per the germline V gene, CDR1 is SNHLY and CDR2 is FYNNEI. The CDR3 protein is CASSEEGYNEQFF. CDR3 sequence (DNA): TGTGCCAGCAGTGAAGAGGGTTACAATGAGCAGTTCTTC.

The chain uses TRBV2 and TRBJ2-4; possibly TRBD1 for D (6 bases). This CDR3 comprises 13 residues. Germline CDR1 reads SNHLY; CDR2 reads FYNNEI. V lost 10 bases, J lost 3 bases, and 13 bases lay in between. CDR3 DNA sequence: TGTGCCAAACAGGGTATAGGCAAAAACATTCAGTACTTC. Protein sequence: CAKQGIGKNIQYF.

This chain connects TRBV6-5 to TRBJ1-1; D gene uncertain. The length of the CDR3 is 13 residues. Germline assignment: CDR1 MNHEY and CDR2 SVGAGI. Trimming cost V 6 bases and J 2 bases, with 10 bases left between them. The CDR3 DNA is TGTGCCAGCAGCAAATCTATAAACACTGAAGCTTTCTTT. This translates into CASSKSINTEAFF.

The chain has TRBV4-1 and TRBJ2-2; D is uncertain. Germline CDR1 is MGHRA and CDR2 is YSYEKL. Trimming took 4 bases from V and 6 from J, leaving 9 bases between them. This CDR3 contains 13 residues. The CDR3: CASSLTGPGELFF. The CDR3 DNA sequence: TGCGCCAGCAGCCTCACCGGTCCCGGGGAGCTGTTTTTT.

The gene calls are TRBV5-1 and TRBJ2-7; D may be TRBD2 (7 bases). Germline loops: CDR1 SGHRS, CDR2 YFSETQ. Trimming shortened V by 8 bases and J by 6 bases, and 24 bases separated the two germline ends. This CDR3 has 15 amino acids. The CDR3 sequence is CARPGGGNWWCEQYV. The CDR3 DNA follows: TGCGCCAGACCGGGGGGCGGGAACTGGTGGTGCGAGCAGTACGTC.

The chain uses TRBV5-1 and TRBJ2-2, with no clear D. Germline V gene lookup returns CDR1 SGHRS and CDR2 YFSETQ. The CDR3 has 13 amino acids. Trimming removed 7 bases from V and 1 base from J, with 8 bases in between. CDR3 sequence: CASLAGNTGELFF. CDR3 coding DNA: TGCGCCAGCTTAGCAGGGAACACCGGGGAGCTGTTTTTT.

Of note for this clone: An end of the junction differs from the germline gene, which may be a read error. The V gene is TRBV11-3, the J gene TRBJ2-1; 8 positions match TRBD2. The CDR3 is 14 amino acids. Germline V gene lookup returns CDR1 SGHNT and CDR2 YENEEA. Here the CDR3 reads CASSLAGSYNEQFF. The DNA for the CDR3 is TGTGCCAGCAGTTTAGCGGGATCGTACAATGAGCAGTTCTTC.

The V and J genes are TRBV19 and TRBJ1-6; D is uncertain. This CDR3 has 14 residues. The germline gives CDR1 LNHDA, CDR2 SQIVND (reference sequence). Trimming cost V 5 bases and J 2 bases, with 7 bases left between them. CDR3 sequence: CASSGEAYNSPLHF. The DNA of the CDR3 is TGTGCCAGTAGTGGGGAGGCCTATAATTCACCCCTCCACTTT.

The rearrangement links TRBV10-1 to TRBJ1-3; D is undetermined. Germline CDR1 is WNHNN and CDR2 is SYGVQD (reference sequence). The CDR3 runs 14 residues. V dropped 10 bases and J dropped 0 bases, with 13 bases sitting between them. The CDR3 DNA reads as TGCGCCACCCTCAAACCCGGCTCTGGAAACACCATATATTTT. It specifies CATLKPGSGNTIYF.

J is TRBJ2-1 and V is TRBV4-1; TRBD1 agrees at 7 bases. Per germline, CDR1 MGHRA and CDR2 YSYEKL. The CDR3 has 16 amino acids. The ends lost 2 bases at V and 1 base at J; junction bases unmatched: 5. The CDR3 region is CASSQSPGQSYNEQFF. The CDR3 DNA is TGCGCCAGCAGCCAAAGCCCGGGACAGTCCTACAATGAGCAGTTCTTC.

Only one count was recorded for this clone. J is TRBJ2-1 and V is TRBV4-2, with TRBD2 identical over 11 bases. This CDR3 contains 16 residues. Per the germline V gene, CDR1 is LGHNA and CDR2 is YNFKEQ. V gave up 1 base and J gave up 4 bases; unmatched junction bases: 3. The CDR3 DNA reads as TGTGCCAGCAGCCAAGCAGGGACTAGCGGTTACAATGAGCAGTTCTTC. The encoded protein is CASSQAGTSGYNEQFF.

CDR3 loop: CASSQDTTGGLYEQYF. Written as DNA, the CDR3 is TGTGCCAGCAGCCAAGATACAACGGGGGGGCTCTACGAGCAGTACTTC. The chain uses TRBV3-1 (or the pseudogene TRBV3-2) and TRBJ2-7, with 8 bases aligning to TRBD2. V was pared by 0 bases and J by 3 bases, with 7 bases of the junction left unmatched. Germline-derived CDR1 and CDR2 are LGHDT and YNNKEL (reference sequence). CDR3 length: 16 amino acids.

The chain couples TRBV19 to TRBJ2-3; 10 nucleotides align to TRBD1. The CDR3 is made up of 16 amino acids. Germline CDR1 is LNHDA and CDR2 is SQIVND (reference sequence). Germline trimming cut 4 bases from V and 7 bases from J; bases unmatched to any gene: 11. The CDR3 coding sequence is TGTGCCAGTAGTACGAGAGGACAGGGGGGTTGGAATACGCAGTATTTT. Translation gives CASSTRGQGGWNTQYF.

CDR3 DNA sequence: TGTGCCAGCAGCCTATTCGCTGCATACAATGAGCAGTTCTTC. Its translation: CASSLFAAYNEQFF. V is TRBV3-1 (or the pseudogene TRBV3-2) and J is TRBJ2-1; D unclear. The V gene lost 4 bases and the J gene lost 4 bases, with 11 bases spanning the gap. The CDR3 is 14 amino acids. CDR1 LGHDT and CDR2 YNNKEL come from the germline V gene (reference sequence).

This clone was observed a few times. This chain joins TRBV7-9 and TRBJ2-7, with D possibly TRBD2 on 5 matching bases. Germline assignment: CDR1 SEHNR and CDR2 FQNEAQ (reference sequence). Trimming took off 1 base at V and 6 bases at J, with 10 bases between the two ends. The CDR3 runs to 13 residues. Here the CDR3 reads CASSLGEGAEQYF. The CDR3 nucleotides are TGTGCCAGCAGCTTAGGCGAGGGAGCCGAGCAGTACTTC.